Below, one T cell receptor (beta chain) is given with its context. With 8 bases clipped from V and 7 bases from J, the junction kept 15 bases outside the gene matches. The CDR3 extends over 15 amino acids. Looked up from germline, CDR1 is SGHRS and CDR2 is YFSETQ. This sample was included in a study of blood T cell repertoires in COVID-19. Across the whole study: Both acute and convalescent COVID-19 samples were obtained from the United States, Italy and Spain. T cells, B-cell-depleted T cells, or PBMCs provided the cDNA or gDNA that served as material.

Per the original data handling: For nucleated cells, counts were estimated from reference gene primer amplification. Profiling relied on immunoSEQ multiplex PCR, and the TCRdb table lists in-frame clones only, not all of them. Clone size and V and J calls were adopted from that table, with D and trimming inferred from the DNA. The table shows roughly 180,000 clones, with 82% occurring only once. The rearrangement uses TRBV5-1 and TRBJ1-1; 9 bases are a match to TRBD1. Specimen: peripheral blood. This receptor was taken from an elderly woman with active or convalescent COVID-19. The CDR3 loop is CASRHLSQGAGEAFF. As DNA, the CDR3 is TGCGCCAGTCGGCACCTATCACAGGGGGCAGGTGAAGCTTTCTTT.